The 21 T cell receptor beta chains below come from one sample, sequenced in a study of spatial heterogeneity in lung cancer. General study points: Counts of expanded alpha and beta TCRs within tumors tracked the tumor nonsynonymous mutation count.

TCRdb reprocessed the 5' RACE reads with MiXCR, giving one entry per CDR3 protein. The sample shows 24,000 or so distinct CDR3 sequences, 8.8% of them seen only once. The antigens for these receptors are not known. Time point denoted: sample taken at primary tumor resection. The input for sequencing was lung tumor tissue, taken at surgery. The source of these receptors is a male donor with early-stage non-small cell lung cancer.

The chain uses TRBV7-9 and TRBJ2-1; D unclear. The V end lost 2 bases, the J end lost 6 bases, and 8 bases lay between the germline ends. The V gene's germline CDR1 is SEHNR and CDR2 FQNEAQ (reference sequence). The CDR3 has 13 amino acids. CDR3 sequence: CASSLTPSNEQFF. DNA of the CDR3: TGTGCCAGCAGCTTAACTCCCTCCAATGAGCAGTTCTTC.

This clonotype came up many times. The chain combines TRBV24-1 with TRBJ2-1, with D possibly TRBD2 on 5 matching bases. This CDR3 contains 15 residues. The V end was cut by 7 bases, the J end by 0 bases, with 12 bases between. From germline, CDR1 is KGHDR and CDR2 SFDVKD. In nucleotides, the CDR3 is TGTGCCACCAGGGGCCGGGGAGTCTCCTACAATGAGCAGTTCTTC. Translated, it gives CATRGRGVSYNEQFF.

This clonotype was seen only a few times. The chain carries TRBV7-2 and TRBJ2-3, with D unclear. V lost 4 bases, J lost 4 bases, and 15 bases lay in between. Germline CDR1 is SGHTA and CDR2 is FQGNSA. The CDR3 is 15 amino acids. The CDR3 DNA reads TGTGCCAGCAGCTACCGGATAGGAAGCGCAGATACGCAGTATTTT. It codes for CASSYRIGSADTQYF.

This clonotype has only a few counts. The chain links TRBV6-5 to TRBJ2-7, with D unclear. V was cut by 6 bases and J by 1 base, with 10 bases left in between. This CDR3 is 13 amino acids long. CDR1 is MNHEY, CDR2 SVGAGI, per germline. As DNA, the CDR3 is TGTGCCAGCAGCCCTAAAGCTTCCTACGAGCAGTACTTC. Residues: CASSPKASYEQYF.

This chain connects TRBV6-5 to TRBJ1-1, with D perhaps TRBD1 (5 bases). Per germline, CDR1 MNHEY and CDR2 SVGAGI. V was shortened by 2 bases and J by 8 bases, with 15 bases between the two germline ends. This CDR3 spans 14 amino acids. CDR3: CASSYRSGAREAFF. The DNA for the CDR3 is TGTGCCAGCAGTTACCGGAGCGGGGCCCGGGAAGCTTTCTTT.

This clonotype showed up many times. This chain uses TRBV24-1 with TRBJ2-7; D is unresolved. V lost 5 bases to trimming and J lost 0 bases, with 4 bases between them. Germline V lookup: CDR1 KGHDR, CDR2 SFDVKD. This CDR3 region has 12 residues. The CDR3, as DNA: TGTGCCACCAGTGCTGGCTCCTACGAGCAGTACTTC. Residues: CATSAGSYEQYF.

At least ten counts were recorded for this clonotype. V usage is TRBV19 and J usage is TRBJ2-1; 8 bases are a match to TRBD2. Germline CDR1 is LNHDA and CDR2 is SQIVND (reference sequence). With 2 bases clipped from V and 11 bases from J, the junction kept 14 bases outside the gene matches. The CDR3 consists of 16 residues. Here the CDR3 reads CASSIRPGLGVMKQFF. The CDR3 DNA reads TGTGCCAGTAGTATAAGACCGGGACTAGGGGTTATGAAGCAGTTCTTC.

This clonotype came up a few times. The chain combines TRBV12-3 or TRBV12-4 with TRBJ2-5; 8 nucleotides line up with TRBD2. Germline trimming cut 6 bases from V and 3 bases from J; bases unmatched to any gene: 6. This CDR3 spans 14 amino acids. CDR3 protein: CASSPIAGKETQYF. In DNA form, the CDR3 reads TGTGCCAGCAGCCCTATAGCGGGGAAAGAGACCCAGTACTTC.

By sample share, this clonotype is medium-sized. The chain combines TRBV9 with TRBJ1-1; TRBD1 is a possible D gene (5 bases). The CDR3 is 13 amino acids. The V and J ends lost 3 bases and 7 bases respectively, with 13 bases between them. In germline, CDR1 is SGDLS, CDR2 YYNGEE. In DNA form, the CDR3 reads TGTGCCAGCAGCGCTCAAGGGGCCTATGAAGCTTTCTTT. It codes for CASSAQGAYEAFF.

The sample holds many counts of this clonotype. V gene TRBV5-1 combines with J gene TRBJ1-1; no clear D gene. The V and J ends lost 4 bases and 1 base respectively, with 8 bases between them. The CDR3 spans 13 residues. The germline V gene has CDR1 SGHRS and CDR2 YFSETQ. CDR3 coding DNA: TGCGCCAGCAGCCTCGTTCCGAACACTGAAGCTTTCTTT. Protein product: CASSLVPNTEAFF.

This clonotype was detected many times. The rearrangement joins TRBV20-1 to TRBJ2-2; a weak D match, TRBD1 (6 bases). The V gene lost 4 bases and the J gene lost 1 base, with 16 bases spanning the gap. The CDR3 sequence is 16 residues long. Germline V gene sequence: CDR1 DFQATT, CDR2 SNEGSKA (reference sequence). CDR3 nucleotides: TGCAGTGCTACCGTGAGGGGGTCCCTGAACACCGGGGAGCTGTTTTTT. Encoded protein: CSATVRGSLNTGELFF.

A few counts support this clonotype. V gene TRBV12-3 or TRBV12-4 combines with J gene TRBJ2-4, with D tentatively TRBD2 (6 bases). The CDR3 is 15 amino acids. With 4 bases removed from V and 6 bases from J, the gap between germline ends came to 16 bases. The CDR3 sequence is CASSSPATGGNIQYF. DNA for the CDR3: TGTGCCAGCAGTTCCCCGGCCACCGGGGGAAACATTCAGTACTTC.

This clonotype was recorded at least ten times. The genes are TRBV18 and TRBJ1-6; D is undetermined. CDR3 size: 15 residues. V lost 3 bases and J 6 bases, leaving 12 bases between the germline ends. Germline CDR1 KGHSH, CDR2 LQKENI. The CDR3 is CASSPGESINSPLHF. CDR3 coding DNA: TGTGCCAGCTCACCCGGGGAGTCGATTAATTCACCCCTCCACTTT.

This clonotype was detected many times. The genes are TRBV15 and TRBJ1-1; no clear D. CDR3 length: 13 amino acids. Germline V gene lookup returns CDR1 LNHNV and CDR2 YYDKDF (reference sequence). V lost 3 bases and J 4 bases, leaving 9 bases between the germline ends. In DNA, the CDR3 is TGTGCCACCAGCAGCCTCTGGCTCACTGAAGCTTTCTTT. Residues: CATSSLWLTEAFF.

This clonotype appeared many times. V is TRBV29-1 and J is TRBJ2-7, with 8 bases fitting TRBD2. Germline CDR1 reads SQVTM; CDR2 reads ANQGSEA. V dropped 6 bases and J dropped 0; count of bases not matched to a gene: 7. CDR3 length: 14 residues. CDR3 residues: CSVSSGGLSYEQYF. The CDR3 DNA follows: TGCAGCGTATCAAGCGGGGGCCTCTCCTACGAGCAGTACTTC.

This clonotype was counted between two and nine times. This chain links TRBV6-5 with TRBJ2-2; D unclear. Germline V gene lookup returns CDR1 MNHEY and CDR2 SVGAGI. The CDR3 sequence is 15 residues long. V dropped 0 bases and J dropped 6 bases, with 11 bases sitting between them. The CDR3 sequence is CASSYSIVGAGELFF. In nucleotides, the CDR3 is TGTGCCAGCAGTTACTCGATAGTTGGGGCCGGGGAGCTGTTTTTT.

The table lists this clonotype with many counts. This rearrangement joins TRBV19 to TRBJ2-2, with D perhaps TRBD1 or TRBD2 (6 bases each). Germline V gene data show CDR1 as LNHDA and CDR2 as SQIVND (reference sequence). The CDR3 length is 13 residues. Trimming left V 11 bases short and J 2 bases short, with 12 bases between. CDR3: CAVGGYNTGELFF. The CDR3, as DNA: TGTGCCGTGGGGGGCTATAACACCGGGGAGCTGTTTTTT.

This clonotype was recorded once. This chain links TRBV5-1 with TRBJ2-1; 10 nucleotides line up with TRBD2. Germline CDR1 and CDR2: SGHRS and YFSETQ. The CDR3 is made up of 16 amino acids. J gave up 4 bases and V 0 bases, and 4 bases lay outside the gene matches. CDR3 residues: CASSLVAGGGYNEQFF. The CDR3 bases are TGCGCCAGCAGCTTGGTAGCGGGAGGCGGGTACAATGAGCAGTTCTTC.

The V call is TRBV6-5, the J call TRBJ2-3; TRBD1 or TRBD2 may be the D gene (5 bases each). V gave up 6 bases and J gave up 3 bases, with 13 bases separating them. CDR3 size: 14 residues. Germline lookup yields CDR1 MNHEY and CDR2 SVGAGI. The CDR3 DNA sequence: TGTGCCAGCAGCCGGGACCCCGGTACAGATACGCAGTATTTT. Its protein is CASSRDPGTDTQYF.

This clonotype was counted many times. The chain has TRBV9 and TRBJ2-1, with TRBD2 as a possible D gene (7 bases). CDR1 and CDR2 from the germline V gene are SGDLS and YYNGEE. The CDR3 loop spans 18 amino acids. V dropped 0 bases and J dropped 9 bases, with 25 bases sitting between them. The chain's CDR3 is CASSVEGGPTSWHSEQFF. CDR3 nucleotide sequence: TGTGCCAGCAGCGTAGAGGGGGGGCCCACCTCCTGGCATAGTGAGCAGTTCTTC.

Of note for this clonotype: This may come from a read error, since a much larger clone is one base off. V and J are TRBV9 and TRBJ2-3, with D uncertain. Germline loops: CDR1 SGDLS, CDR2 YYNGEE. The germline V and J ends were trimmed by 0 bases and 1 base, with 9 bases remaining between them. The CDR3 spans 15 residues. The CDR3 coding sequence is TGTGCCAGCAGCGTAGCTGATGCCGGCACAGATACGCAGTATTTT. Translating gives CASSVADAGTDTQYF.